This passage covers 16 T cell receptor beta chains from one sample sequenced in a study of T cell repertoires in aging, cancer and after chemotherapy. A mixed TRB-A/B primer pool amplified rearranged TRB by multiplex touch-down PCR. A single record per CDR3 protein comes from TCRdb applying MiXCR to the multiplex PCR reads. The sample shows about 6,000 distinct CDR3 sequences, under 30% of them seen only once. TCR beta rearrangements were amplified from peripheral blood genomic DNA. The material sequenced was blood. Receptor source: a human donor in good health.

About this clonotype itself: With a much larger clone just one base away, this may be a read error. The rearrangement links TRBV7-2 to TRBJ2-7; 11 positions match TRBD1. CDR1 and CDR2 (germline): SGHTA, FQGNSA. J gave up 3 bases and V 4 bases, and 5 bases lay outside the gene matches. CDR3 size: 15 residues. CDR3 amino acids: CASSYRDRGYYEQYV. CDR3 sequence (DNA): TGTGCCAGCAGCTACAGGGACAGGGGGTACTACGAGCAGTACGTC.

In this sample, this clonotype is medium-sized. The rearrangement links TRBV5-6 to TRBJ2-7, with D unresolved. V lost 1 base, J lost 1 base, and 6 bases lay in between. CDR3 size: 13 residues. Germline values: CDR1 SGHDT, CDR2 YYEEEE. CDR3 sequence (DNA): TGTGCCAGCAGCTTGTATGGATCCTACGAGCAGTACTTC. Its translation is CASSLYGSYEQYF.

In this sample, this clonotype turned up many times. The CDR3 DNA follows: TGTGCCAGCAGCCCACGGGACAGGTATAATTCACCCCTCCACTTT. It encodes CASSPRDRYNSPLHF. The rearrangement links TRBV7-2 to TRBJ1-6, with 8 bases identical to TRBD1. After removal of 5 bases from V and 4 bases from J, the junction contained 4 bases not matched to a gene. CDR1 is SGHTA and CDR2 is FQGNSA in the germline V gene. CDR3 length: 15 amino acids. Full variable domain (remainder filled in from reference TRBV7-2 and TRBJ1-6): GAGVSQSPSNKVTEKGKDVELRCDPISGHTALYWYRQSLGQGLEFLIYFQGNSAPDKSGLPSDRFSAERTGGSVSTLTIQRTQQEDSAVYLCASSPRDRYNSPLHFGNGTRLTVT.

By sample share, this clonotype is medium-sized. The V gene is TRBV5-6, the J gene TRBJ2-2; D assignment may be TRBD1 or TRBD2 (5 bases each). V lost 1 base and J lost 1, with 11 bases in between. Germline V gene sequence: CDR1 SGHDT, CDR2 YYEEEE. The CDR3 is 16 amino acids. The CDR3 spells CASSLSGTRNTGELFF. CDR3 coding DNA: TGTGCCAGCAGCTTGTCCGGGACGCGGAACACCGGGGAGCTGTTTTTT.

This clonotype qualifies as medium-sized. The CDR3 DNA reads TGCAGTGCCAGACAGGAGCCTCACGCGCAGTATTTT. Protein sequence: CSARQEPHAQYF. The rearrangement uses TRBV20-1 and TRBJ2-3, with D tentatively TRBD1 (6 bases). Germline loops: CDR1 DFQATT, CDR2 SNEGSKA (reference sequence). V dropped 6 bases and J dropped 10 bases, with 17 bases sitting between them. The CDR3 covers 12 residues.

The rearrangement links TRBV20-1 to TRBJ1-1; D unresolved. This CDR3 contains 17 residues. Trimming took off 3 bases at V and 1 base at J, with 21 bases between the two ends. Germline CDR1 reads DFQATT; CDR2 reads SNEGSKA (reference sequence). CDR3 DNA: TGCAGTGCTAGCCGCTCCATGGGCGTTACTGCGAACACTGAAGCTTTCTTT. It is translated as CSASRSMGVTANTEAFF.

This clonotype was observed a few times. In nucleotides, the CDR3 is TGTGCCATCCCCGGGACAGGGGACGCTGGGGTCGGCAATCAGCCCCAGCATTTT. Amino acid sequence: CAIPGTGDAGVGNQPQHF. This rearrangement joins TRBV6-1 to TRBJ1-5; TRBD1 matches 10 bases. V lost 10 bases, J lost 2 bases, and 17 bases stayed unmatched. Germline V gene sequence: CDR1 MNHNS, CDR2 SASEGT. The CDR3 loop spans 18 amino acids.

By share, this clonotype counts as medium-sized. J is TRBJ2-2 and V is TRBV18; TRBD1 aligns across 9 bases. Trimming cost V 6 bases and J 5 bases; bases outside gene matches: 7. CDR3 length: 15 amino acids. Germline CDR1 and CDR2: KGHSH and LQKENI. CDR3 in DNA: TGTGCCAGCTCGTCCGGGGGGACAGGGACCGGGGAGCTGTTTTTT. Its protein is CASSSGGTGTGELFF.

By sample fraction, this clonotype is medium-sized. The rearrangement uses TRBV6-5 and TRBJ2-1, with D uncertain. Trimming took off 6 bases at V and 5 bases at J, with 11 bases between the two ends. CDR3 length: 13 amino acids. The germline V gene has CDR1 MNHEY and CDR2 SVGAGI. In DNA, the CDR3 is TGTGCCAGCAGCTACGCACACAACAATGAGCAGTTCTTC. It is translated as CASSYAHNNEQFF.

This clonotype is medium-sized within its sample. The chain uses TRBV20-1 and TRBJ1-2, with 9 bases identical to TRBD1. In germline, CDR1 is DFQATT, CDR2 SNEGSKA (reference sequence). The CDR3 totals 14 residues. V was clipped by 0 bases and J by 7 bases; unmatched bases: 6. CDR3 protein: CSARERADRGGYTF. The CDR3 DNA sequence: TGCAGTGCTAGAGAGAGAGCGGACAGGGGTGGCTACACCTTC.

Remarks on this clonotype: A read error may be the cause here, since a much bigger clone is one base away. The V and J genes are TRBV4-3 and TRBJ1-2; no reliable D call. The CDR3 sequence is 14 residues long. Looked up from germline, CDR1 is LGHNA and CDR2 is YSLEER. This CDR3 is CASSQEALVGGYTF. The CDR3 DNA is TGTGCCAGCAGCCAAGAAGCACTAGTGGGTGGCTACACCTTC.

This clonotype counts as medium-sized. The genes are TRBV6-5 and TRBJ1-4; weak D call: TRBD1 (6 bases). This CDR3 is built from 14 residues. V was pared by 8 bases and J by 8 bases, with 18 bases between. The V gene's germline CDR1 is MNHEY and CDR2 SVGAGI. In nucleotides, the CDR3 is TGTGCCAGCGGGCAAGGGGGGCGGGGAGAAAAACTGTTTTTT. Amino acids: CASGQGGRGEKLFF.

This clonotype is medium-sized (0.01 to 0.1%). The rearrangement links TRBV6-2 or TRBV6-3 to TRBJ1-1; D remains unclear. This CDR3 has 11 amino acids. Per germline, CDR1 MNHEY and CDR2 SVGEGT. Between the trimmed V and J ends, which lost 4 bases and 7 bases, there was a span of 7 bases. The CDR3 protein is CASSWIGEAFF. For the CDR3, the DNA is TGTGCCAGCAGTTGGATAGGTGAAGCTTTCTTT.

This clonotype rates as medium-sized. The chain carries TRBV30 and TRBJ1-1; D remains unclear. CDR1 and CDR2 from the germline V gene are GTSNPN and SVGIG (reference sequence). This CDR3 has 12 residues. Trimming removed 0 bases at V and 5 bases at J, with 7 bases between. This CDR3 reads CAWSVWQTEAFF. CDR3 coding DNA: TGTGCCTGGAGTGTATGGCAGACTGAAGCTTTCTTT.

Concerning this clonotype itself: Possible read error: a much larger clone is one base away. The chain is built from TRBV10-3 and TRBJ2-2, with D perhaps TRBD2 (6 bases). This CDR3 has 13 residues. Germline-derived CDR1 and CDR2 are ENHRY and SYGVKD. The CDR3 sequence: CAISEGGSGEQFF. The CDR3 nucleotides read TGTGCCATCAGTGAGGGGGGGTCCGGGGAGCAGTTTTTT.

The chain links TRBV3-1 to TRBJ1-6; the D is unclear. The CDR3 loop spans 16 amino acids. Germline V gene lookup returns CDR1 LGHDT and CDR2 YNNKEL (reference sequence). The V and J ends lost 4 bases and 0 bases respectively, with 10 bases between them. CDR3 in DNA: TGTGCCAGCAGCCCGCGGTTTAGCTCCTATAATTCACCCCTCCACTTT. The encoded protein is CASSPRFSSYNSPLHF.